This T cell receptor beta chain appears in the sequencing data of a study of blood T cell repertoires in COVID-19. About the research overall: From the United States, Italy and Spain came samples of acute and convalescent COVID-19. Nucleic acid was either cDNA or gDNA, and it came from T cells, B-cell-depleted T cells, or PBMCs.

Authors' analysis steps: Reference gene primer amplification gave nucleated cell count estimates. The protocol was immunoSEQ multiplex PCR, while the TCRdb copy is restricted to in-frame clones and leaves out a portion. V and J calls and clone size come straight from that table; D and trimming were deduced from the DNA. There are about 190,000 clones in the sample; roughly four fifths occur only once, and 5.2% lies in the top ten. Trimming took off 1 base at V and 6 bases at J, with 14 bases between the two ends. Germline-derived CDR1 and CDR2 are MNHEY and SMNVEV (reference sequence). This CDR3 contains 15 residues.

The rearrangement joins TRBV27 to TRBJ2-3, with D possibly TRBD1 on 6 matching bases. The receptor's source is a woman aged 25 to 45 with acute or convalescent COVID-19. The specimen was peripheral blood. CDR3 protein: CASSLWARGLDTQYF. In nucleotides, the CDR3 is TGTGCCAGCAGTTTATGGGCTAGGGGGTTGGATACGCAGTATTTT.